This passage covers 8 T cell receptor beta chains from one sample sequenced in a study of shared clonotypes between healthy human individuals. Sequencing was performed with immunoSEQ multiplex PCR; in TCRdb, only in-frame clones are kept and a portion is missing. The sample yields about 1.5 million clones, nearly 99% seen once. Sequencing was carried out using naive CD4+ T cells sorted from blood. Subset denoted: CD45RA+ positively selected. The receptors derive from a man aged 25-45 years in good health.

The chain couples TRBV15 to TRBJ2-1; D is ambiguous. There are 15 residues in the CDR3. Germline CDR1 is LNHNV and CDR2 is YYDKDF (reference sequence). V lost 5 bases and J 5 bases, leaving 16 bases between the germline ends. The CDR3 nucleotides are TGTGCCACCAGCCTAGGAAGGGTTTTTAACAATGAGCAGTTCTTC. This sequence encodes CATSLGRVFNNEQFF.

This chain uses TRBV7-9 with TRBJ2-7, with TRBD1 matching 7 bases. The CDR3 consists of 15 residues. CDR1 and CDR2 from the germline V gene are SEHNR and FQNEAQ (reference sequence). The V and J ends lost 3 bases and 4 bases, in that order; junction bases with no gene match: 9. This CDR3 reads CASSFYDRAGYEQYF. The CDR3 region has the DNA TGTGCCAGCAGCTTTTACGACAGGGCAGGGTACGAGCAGTACTTC. The complete variable domain, with remaining parts taken from reference TRBV7-9 and TRBJ2-7, reads DTGVSQNPRHKITKRGQNVTFRCDPISEHNRLYWYRQTLGQGPEFLTYFQNEAQLEKSRLLSDRFSAERPKGSFSTLEIQRTEQGDSAMYLCASSFYDRAGYEQYFGPGTRLTVT.

The chain joins TRBV11-2 to TRBJ1-4, with TRBD1 identical over 10 bases. The CDR3 extends over 19 amino acids. V was pared by 5 bases and J by 0 bases, with 12 bases of the junction left unmatched. From germline, CDR1 is SGHAT and CDR2 FQNNGV. This chain's CDR3 is CASSPARDRGRATNEKLFF. In nucleotides, the CDR3 is TGTGCCAGCAGCCCGGCCCGGGACAGGGGTAGAGCAACTAATGAAAAACTGTTTTTT.

The gene calls are TRBV10-2 and TRBJ2-7; D call uncertain. The CDR3 sequence is 13 residues long. V was pared by 4 bases and J by 0 bases, with 7 bases between. Per the germline V gene, CDR1 is WSHSY and CDR2 is SAAADI. CDR3 protein: CASSANPSYEQYF. The CDR3 DNA reads as TGCGCCAGCAGTGCAAACCCCTCCTACGAGCAGTACTTC.

The CDR3 DNA is TGTGCCAGCACCAGGGGCTACGAGCAGTACTTC. Protein product: CASTRGYEQYF. V usage is TRBV25-1 and J usage is TRBJ2-7, with D possibly matching TRBD1 (6 bases). Germline-derived CDR1 and CDR2 are MGHDK and SYGVNS. The CDR3 has 11 residues. The V gene lost 7 bases and the J gene lost 3 bases, with 7 bases spanning the gap.

This rearrangement joins TRBV4-1 to TRBJ2-3; 10 nucleotides line up with TRBD1. The CDR3 length is 18 residues. The germline CDR1 and CDR2 sequences are MGHRA and YSYEKL. The ends lost 2 bases at V and 2 bases at J; junction bases unmatched: 10. The CDR3 protein is CASSQTGADRGTTDTQYF. In DNA, the CDR3 is TGCGCCAGCAGCCAAACTGGGGCGGACAGGGGGACCACAGATACGCAGTATTTT.

The genes are TRBV5-1 and TRBJ1-5; the D gene is possibly TRBD1 (5 bases). CDR1 is SGHRS and CDR2 is YFSETQ in the germline V gene. The CDR3 sequence is 14 residues long. V lost 4 bases and J lost 3, with 11 bases in between. In nucleotides, the CDR3 is TGCGCCAGCAGCACAGACAGTGTCAATCAGCCCCAGCATTTT. Its protein is CASSTDSVNQPQHF.

The gene calls are TRBV7-2 and TRBJ2-5; D possibly corresponds to TRBD2 (5 bases). The germline V and J ends were trimmed by 1 base and 2 bases, with 8 bases remaining between them. This CDR3 contains 14 residues. Per the germline V gene, CDR1 is SGHTA and CDR2 is FQGNSA. The CDR3 sequence: CASSLVRGQETQYF. In DNA form, the CDR3 reads TGTGCCAGCAGCTTAGTTCGGGGACAAGAGACCCAGTACTTC.